Listed below are T cell receptor beta chains from one sample, sequenced in a study of beta chain features in type 1 diabetes. Sequenced by immunoSEQ multiplex PCR; TCRdb stores in-frame clones only, minus some. This sample has 450,000 to 550,000 clones; 30% occur once, and the top ten carry almost 0.065%. What was sequenced was naive CD4+ T cells from blood. All receptors derive from a young man in good health. The conserved cysteine and the conserved F or W are not part of the CDR3 here. Fields, in order: J gene, V gene, CDR3 protein.

>TRBJ2-7|TRBV28
ASSLPGLVSSYEQY
>TRBJ2-1|TRBV29-1
SATGGVDSYNEQF
>TRBJ2-5|TRBV30
AWSPGRGIPRETQY
>TRBJ2-6|TRBV9
ASSVDSGANVLT
>TRBJ2-5|TRBV29-1
SVGLRETQY
>TRBJ1-2|TRBV5-1
ASSLDRGAGYT
>TRBJ2-2|TRBV28
ASSKLDREDGELF
>TRBJ2-5|TRBV11-3
ASSLSYQETQY
>TRBJ2-5|TRBV7-2
ASKTGGGETQY
>TRBJ1-3|TRBV19
ASSTGGDGNTIY
>TRBJ1-4|TRBV4-1
ASSGPFAEKLF
>TRBJ1-1|TRBV29-1
SVVHGGPLTEAF
>TRBJ2-3|TRBV2
ASSKTVNTDTQY
>TRBJ1-5|TRBV7-2
ASSRDTNGNQPQH
>TRBJ2-3|TRBV7-2
ASSSRLAVYGTDTQY
>TRBJ1-1|TRBV6-1
ASTAGDRGTEAF
>TRBJ2-2|TRBV25-1
ASSEYLNTGELF
>TRBJ2-1|TRBV19
ASSPQGGHEQF
>TRBJ2-3|TRBV7-2
ASRRGSTDTQY
>TRBJ2-6|TRBV6-5
ASSYYPGANVLT
>TRBJ2-1|TRBV18
ASSPGLAGVAEQF
>TRBJ2-1|TRBV30
AWSISLAGGFNEQF
>TRBJ2-7|TRBV7-2
ASSKEYRAYEQY
>TRBJ1-2|TRBV5-4
ASTLTANYGYT
>TRBJ2-3|TRBV29-1
SVDRLAGQRREDTQY
>TRBJ2-3|TRBV19
ASSKREGSGDTQY
>TRBJ2-1|TRBV14
ASTSSGRRNEQF
>TRBJ2-2|TRBV4-3
ASSQVIVGGPVTGELF
>TRBJ1-5|TRBV9
ASSAGGHPNQPQH